This T cell receptor beta chain was obtained from a study of vaccination and CD4 T cells after COVID-19. The sample holds a few counts of this clonotype. Antigen: not known. V shed 2 bases and J shed 5 bases, with 15 bases lying between them. Germline V lookup: CDR1 SGHTA, CDR2 FQGNSA. The CDR3 covers 15 residues. The study sequenced cultured CD4+ T cell DNA using the Oncomine TCR Beta short-read assay. Each CDR3 protein gets one entry after TCRdb re-called the PCR reads with MiXCR. The sample yields 17,000 or so distinct CDR3 sequences, more than 40% seen once. Noted treatment: roughly 11-day PBMC culture with coronavirus spike peptide pools or control peptides (ViraFEST assay). The positive PCR dates, which preceded the US Alpha, Beta and Delta variants, fell between March and December 2020.

The sequenced sample was CD4+ T cells from blood, cultured in vitro, obtained before SARS-CoV-2 vaccination. This TCR derives from a human donor who had recovered from COVID-19. The chain couples TRBV7-2 to TRBJ2-5; maybe TRBD1 (5 bases). This CDR3 is CASSLRVQGRETQYF. The CDR3 coding sequence is TGTGCCAGCAGCTTAAGGGTGCAGGGCAGGGAGACCCAGTACTTC.